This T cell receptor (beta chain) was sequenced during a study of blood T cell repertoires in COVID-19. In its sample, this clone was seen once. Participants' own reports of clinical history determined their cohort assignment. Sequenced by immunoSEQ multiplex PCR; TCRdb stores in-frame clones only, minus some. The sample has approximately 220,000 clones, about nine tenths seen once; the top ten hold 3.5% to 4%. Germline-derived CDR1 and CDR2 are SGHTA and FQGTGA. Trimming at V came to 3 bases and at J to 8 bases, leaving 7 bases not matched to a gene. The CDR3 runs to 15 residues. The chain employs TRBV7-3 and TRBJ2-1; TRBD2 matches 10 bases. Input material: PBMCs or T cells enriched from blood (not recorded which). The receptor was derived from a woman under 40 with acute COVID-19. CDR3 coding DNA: TGTGCCAGCAGCTTTTGGGCTAGCGGGGGTTATGAGCAGTTCTTC. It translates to CASSFWASGGYEQFF.